The rows below give T cell receptor beta chains drawn from one sample of a study of blood T cell dynamics during melanoma immunotherapy. This table comes from immunoSEQ multiplex PCR, and its TCRdb copy is limited to in-frame clones, with some not included. The sample contains about 4,800 clones, roughly 90% of which appear only once. The sample in question was blood, obtained from a patient treated with checkpoint blockade. These receptors were collected from a human donor with melanoma. Both conserved end residues are part of each CDR3. The order of the fields is V gene, CDR3 protein.

>TRBV18
CASGTGGRETQYF
>TRBV5-1
CASSLTGEQFF
>TRBV7-6
CASSLDDRGYGYTF
>TRBV6-9
CASRDDRHEQFF
>TRBV14
CASSQNTPTNEKLFF
>TRBV7-2
CASSPRRGRNYNEQFF
>TRBV28
CASSFSGQGATEAFF
>TRBV30
CAWESQRGRGDTQYF
>TRBV4-2
CASSQGATDVYEQYF
>TRBV9
CASSVVSGPRNGYTF
>TRBV5-1
CASSRSGRSYNEQFF
>TRBV29-1
CSVLTGRNYEQYF
>TRBV18
CASSVSSTPYNEQFF
>TRBV30
CACRWGGRGNEQFF
>TRBV25-1
CASSSPWSNYGYTF
>TRBV21-1
CASPFPGQTYEQYF
>TRBV6-5
CASSRVSGNTIYF
>TRBV27
CASSLSIRVYDRGASYEQYF
>TRBV5-1
CASSPGAFGTGELFF
>TRBV4-2
CASSQDVGETGTQYF
>TRBV21-1
CASSPRAGKNNEQFF
>TRBV29-1
CSVERGRATEAFF
>TRBV9
CASSAGLGFTDTQYF
>TRBV20-1
CSARDGREAFF
>TRBV5-6
CASSLFSWGQQNEKLFF
>TRBV4-3
CASSQDRLAGVYEQYF
>TRBV21-1
CASSKRAEGQGYEQYF
>TRBV11-2
CASSLFADRGYEQYF
>TRBV28
CASTPGQGWMNTEAFF
>TRBV5-4
CASSTGSSADTQYF
>TRBV11-2
CASSLKLAGGYTYNEQFF
>TRBV6-5
CASSSRGPTGELFF
>TRBV30
CAWSLLTASNYGYTF
>TRBV19
CASSLQGPNYGYTF
>TRBV9
CASNEGLAGQETQYF
>TRBV15
CATSTLKSGNQPQHF
>TRBV4-2
CASSLRGGPTEAFF
>TRBV28
CASSKGALEKLFF
>TRBV2
CASSDRVGVGNTIYF
>TRBV29-1
CSVGLASWEQYF
>TRBV7-3
CASSPGATNEQYF
>TRBV2
CASKEGRASNQPQHF
>TRBV7-4
CASSLGRQGGDKNIQYF
>TRBV7-3
CASSLRGRVSGTEAFF
>TRBV7-2
CASSLLNAPGTGPGELFF
>TRBV28
CASSTGDNEQYF
>TRBV29-1
CSVEAGGIPEAFF
>TRBV7-2
CASSLSYYNEQFF
>TRBV15
CATSVLAGETQYF